Listed below are T cell receptor beta chains from one sample, sequenced in a study of blood T cells in healthy people across ages. TCRdb itself ran the 5' RACE reads through MiXCR, one entry per CDR3 protein. Among roughly 800,000 distinct CDR3 sequences listed, under 40% were seen once. The sequenced material came from blood. The receptors here all came from a man aged 18 to 30 in good health. Each CDR3 is given with its conserved first and last residue. Fields, in order: V gene, J gene, CDR3 protein.

v_gene: TRBV20-1; j_gene: TRBJ2-3; CDR3aa: CSASKGQGIPTDTQYF
v_gene: TRBV7-2; j_gene: TRBJ2-1; CDR3aa: CASSSGQIRETQFF
v_gene: TRBV28; j_gene: TRBJ2-1; CDR3aa: CASSRTSGSEQFF
v_gene: TRBV27; j_gene: -; CDR3aa: CASSLLGGNSYNEQYF
v_gene: TRBV7-8; j_gene: TRBJ2-5; CDR3aa: CASSSATAGTRGTQYF
v_gene: TRBV25-1; j_gene: TRBJ1-2; CDR3aa: CASRPPGDRAPYTF
v_gene: TRBV3-1; j_gene: TRBJ1-5; CDR3aa: CASSPGREFGQPQHF
v_gene: TRBV7-9; j_gene: TRBJ2-1; CDR3aa: CASSLVPAGNNEQFF
v_gene: TRBV5-1; j_gene: TRBJ2-5; CDR3aa: CASSLGLFRQETQYF
v_gene: TRBV20-1; j_gene: TRBJ2-1; CDR3aa: CSARDPGGDEQFF
v_gene: TRBV4-2; j_gene: TRBJ2-7; CDR3aa: CASSQGLRPDYEQYF
v_gene: TRBV7-2; j_gene: TRBJ1-4; CDR3aa: CASSQQGEGEKLFF
v_gene: TRBV20-1; j_gene: TRBJ2-1; CDR3aa: CSARDALTADEQFF
v_gene: TRBV11-3; j_gene: TRBJ2-1; CDR3aa: CASSSQGREQFF
v_gene: TRBV2; j_gene: TRBJ2-7; CDR3aa: CASSTLGGRNEQYF
v_gene: TRBV7-2; j_gene: TRBJ1-1; CDR3aa: CASSSRQQRTEAFF
v_gene: TRBV12-3/TRBV12-4; j_gene: TRBJ2-4; CDR3aa: CASSAGTGENIQYF
v_gene: TRBV5-1; j_gene: TRBJ2-3; CDR3aa: CASSLDVRSTDTQYF
v_gene: TRBV20-1; j_gene: TRBJ1-2; CDR3aa: CSARPARYGYTF
v_gene: TRBV20-1; j_gene: TRBJ2-3; CDR3aa: CSARSREGDTDTQYF
v_gene: TRBV4-1; j_gene: TRBJ1-1; CDR3aa: CASSQGVEFRAFF
v_gene: TRBV6-6; j_gene: TRBJ2-2; CDR3aa: CASSLGLAAGELFF
v_gene: TRBV4-3; j_gene: TRBJ2-3; CDR3aa: CASSQAAGRIPTDTQYF
v_gene: TRBV4-2; j_gene: TRBJ1-5; CDR3aa: CASSQDMGNQPQHF
v_gene: TRBV25-1; j_gene: TRBJ1-1; CDR3aa: CASSRTGTYEAFF
v_gene: TRBV6-5; j_gene: TRBJ1-2; CDR3aa: CASSPSGSDGYTF
v_gene: TRBV5-1; j_gene: -; CDR3aa: CASSTDTSNEQYF